A selection of T cell receptor beta chains follows, all from one sample in a study of T cell repertoires in aging, cancer and after chemotherapy. TCRdb independently ran MiXCR on the multiplex PCR reads; one entry per CDR3 protein. The sample carries around 1,800 distinct CDR3 sequences, 45% to 60% recorded once. What was sequenced was blood. These TCRs come from a human donor with a blood cancer. Each CDR3 is given with its conserved first and last residue. The D gene is left open where the match is weak.

- TRBJ2-3 TRBV19 TGTGCCAGTAGTATAGAGGGAAGCACAGATACGCAGTATTTT CASSIEGSTDTQYF
TRBD1 TRBJ1-2 TRBV6-2/TRBV6-3 TGTGCCAGCAGAGGGACAGCCACCAACTATGGCTACACCTTC CASRGTATNYGYTF
TRBD1 TRBJ2-7 TRBV6-1 TGTGCCAGCAGAACAGGGGTCTACGAGCAGTACTTC CASRTGVYEQYF
- TRBJ2-3 TRBV20-1 TGCAGTGCTCCTCCCATGGGGGGAGGCCAGTTAAGCACAGATACGCAGTATTTT CSAPPMGGGQLSTDTQYF
TRBD2 TRBJ2-1 TRBV27 TGTGCCAGCAGTTTGAAGCGGGGGGTATACAATGAGCAGTTCTTC CASSLKRGVYNEQFF
TRBD2 TRBJ2-2 TRBV7-7 TGTGCCAGCAGCTTAGCGTCTAGCGGGGACAGTCACACCGGGGAGCTGTTTTTT CASSLASSGDSHTGELFF
TRBD1 TRBJ2-1 TRBV27 TGTGCCAGCAGCGGACAGGGGTGGAATGAGCAGTTCTTC CASSGQGWNEQFF
TRBD1 TRBJ2-5 TRBV29-1 TGCAGCGCCCGGACAGGGGGAGAGACCCAGTACTTC CSARTGGETQYF
TRBD1 TRBJ2-3 TRBV12-3/TRBV12-4 TGTGCCAGCAGTGACAGGGGGCGGCTAGCGGGAGATACGCAGTATTTT CASSDRGRLAGDTQYF
- TRBJ2-5 TRBV6-5 TGTGCCAGCAGCTTCCGGGCCTTCCAAGAGACCCAGTACTTC CASSFRAFQETQYF
- TRBJ2-7 TRBV7-2 TGTGCCAGCAGCTTAGGAGCGGTGAACTACAAGCAGTACTTC CASSLGAVNYKQYF
- TRBJ2-3 TRBV19 TGTGCCAGTAGTCATACTGGCACAGATACGCAGTATTTT CASSHTGTDTQYF
- TRBJ2-3 TRBV15 TGTGCCACCAGCATCCATCCCGTGGGATCCACAGATACGCAGTATTTT CATSIHPVGSTDTQYF
TRBD2 TRBJ2-1 TRBV6-5 TGTGCCAGCAGCGAGAGGACTAGCGGGAGGGTCGAGCAGTTCTTC CASSERTSGRVEQFF
TRBD2 TRBJ2-1 TRBV27 TGTGCCAGCAGTTTAAGGGCTAGCGGGAGGGCCGGCGATGAGCAGTTCTTC CASSLRASGRAGDEQFF
- TRBJ1-1 TRBV27 TGTGCCAGCAGTGCCTCCCGCATGAACACTGAAGCTTTCTTT CASSASRMNTEAFF
TRBD1 TRBJ1-1 TRBV19 TGTGCCAGTAGTGACAGGGGGAACACTGAAGCTTTCTTT CASSDRGNTEAFF
- TRBJ2-3 TRBV5-6 TGTGCCAGCAGCCGCCGTACAGGGACCCCCTCAGATACGCAGTATTTT CASSRRTGTPSDTQYF